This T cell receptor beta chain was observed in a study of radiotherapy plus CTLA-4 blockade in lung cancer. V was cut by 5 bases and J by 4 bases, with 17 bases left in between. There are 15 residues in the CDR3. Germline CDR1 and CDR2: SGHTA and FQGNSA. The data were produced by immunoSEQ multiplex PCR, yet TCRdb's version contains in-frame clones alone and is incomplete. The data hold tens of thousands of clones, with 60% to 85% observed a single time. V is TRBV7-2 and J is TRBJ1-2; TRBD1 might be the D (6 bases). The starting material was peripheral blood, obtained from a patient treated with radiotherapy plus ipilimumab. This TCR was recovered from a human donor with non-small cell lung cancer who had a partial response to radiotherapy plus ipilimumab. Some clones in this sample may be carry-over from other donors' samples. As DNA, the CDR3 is TGTGCCAGCAGCCCTAACTCAGGGGCTAGCTATGGCTACACCTTC. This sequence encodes CASSPNSGASYGYTF.